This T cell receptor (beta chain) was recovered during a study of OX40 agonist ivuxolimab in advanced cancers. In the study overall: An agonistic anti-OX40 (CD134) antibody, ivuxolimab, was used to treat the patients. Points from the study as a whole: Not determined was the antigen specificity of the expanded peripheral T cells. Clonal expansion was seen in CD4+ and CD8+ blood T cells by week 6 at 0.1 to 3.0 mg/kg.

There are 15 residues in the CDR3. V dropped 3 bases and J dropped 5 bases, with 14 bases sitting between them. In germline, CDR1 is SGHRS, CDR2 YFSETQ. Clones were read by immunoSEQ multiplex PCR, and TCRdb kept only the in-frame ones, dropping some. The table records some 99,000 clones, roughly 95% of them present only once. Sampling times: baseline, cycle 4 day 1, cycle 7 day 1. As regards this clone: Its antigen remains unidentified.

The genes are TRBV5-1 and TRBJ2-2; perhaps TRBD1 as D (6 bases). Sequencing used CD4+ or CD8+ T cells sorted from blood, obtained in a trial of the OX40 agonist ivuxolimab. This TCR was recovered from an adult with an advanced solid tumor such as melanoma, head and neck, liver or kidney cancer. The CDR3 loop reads CASSWLTQGTGELFF. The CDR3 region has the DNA TGCGCCAGCAGCTGGTTGACACAGGGTACCGGGGAGCTGTTTTTT.